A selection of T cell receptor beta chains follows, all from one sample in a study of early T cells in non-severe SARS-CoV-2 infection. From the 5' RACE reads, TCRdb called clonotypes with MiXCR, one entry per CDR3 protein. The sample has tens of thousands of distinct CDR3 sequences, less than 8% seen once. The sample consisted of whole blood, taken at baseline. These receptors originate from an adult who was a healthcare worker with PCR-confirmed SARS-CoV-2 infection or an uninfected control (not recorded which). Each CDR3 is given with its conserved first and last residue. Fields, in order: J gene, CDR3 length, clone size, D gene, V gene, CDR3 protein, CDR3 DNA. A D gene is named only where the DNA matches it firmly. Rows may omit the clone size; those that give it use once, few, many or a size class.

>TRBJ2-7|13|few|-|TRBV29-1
CSGRSGLNYEQYF
TGCAGCGGAAGGAGTGGACTGAACTACGAGCAGTACTTC
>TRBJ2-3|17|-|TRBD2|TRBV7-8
CASSPTTSGRAEDTQYF
TGTGCCAGCAGCCCCACGACTAGCGGGAGGGCCGAAGATACGCAGTATTTT
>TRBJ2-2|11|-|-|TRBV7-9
CASSLEVELFF
TGTGCCAGCAGCTTAGAAGTGGAGCTGTTTTTT
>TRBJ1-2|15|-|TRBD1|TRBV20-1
CSARDKGQGAHGYTF
TGCAGTGCTAGAGATAAGGGACAGGGGGCCCATGGCTACACCTTC
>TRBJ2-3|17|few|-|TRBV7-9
CASSLARAGRGTDTQYF
TGTGCCAGCAGCTTAGCGCGGGCGGGGAGAGGAACAGATACGCAGTATTTT
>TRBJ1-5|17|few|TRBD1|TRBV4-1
CASSQEAGTGAYQPQHF
TGCGCCAGCAGCCAAGAAGCAGGGACAGGGGCATATCAGCCCCAGCATTTT
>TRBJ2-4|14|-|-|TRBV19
CASSNRDFLNIQYF
TGTGCCAGTTCCAACCGGGACTTCCTAAACATTCAGTACTTC
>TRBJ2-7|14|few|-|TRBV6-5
CASSYSWSNYEQYF
TGTGCCAGCAGTTACTCGTGGAGTAACTACGAGCAGTACTTC
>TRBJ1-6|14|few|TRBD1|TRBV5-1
CASSVGQRNSPLHF
TGCGCCAGCAGCGTGGGACAGAGGAATTCACCCCTCCACTTT
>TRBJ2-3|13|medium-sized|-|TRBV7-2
CASSSVSTDTQYF
TGTGCCAGCAGCTCGGTTAGCACAGATACGCAGTATTTT
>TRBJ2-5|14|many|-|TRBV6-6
CASSYRDIQETQYF
TGTGCCAGCAGTTACCGGGACATACAAGAGACCCAGTACTTC
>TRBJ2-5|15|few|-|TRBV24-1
CATSDQRASQETQYF
TGTGCCACCAGTGACCAAAGGGCAAGTCAAGAGACCCAGTACTTC
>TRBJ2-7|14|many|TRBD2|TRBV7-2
CASSLARGRNEQYF
TGTGCCAGCAGCTTAGCGCGCGGGAGGAACGAGCAGTACTTC
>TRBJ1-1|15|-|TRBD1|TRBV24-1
CATSGGTAMNTEAFF
TGTGCCACCAGTGGGGGGACAGCCATGAACACTGAAGCTTTCTTT
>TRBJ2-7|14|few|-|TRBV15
CATSREPESYEQYF
TGTGCCACCAGCAGAGAGCCCGAATCCTACGAGCAGTACTTC
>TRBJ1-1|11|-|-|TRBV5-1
CASYQGGRAFF
TGCGCCAGCTATCAGGGCGGGAGAGCTTTCTTT
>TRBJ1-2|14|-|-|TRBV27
CASSFGGGTAGYTF
TGTGCCAGCAGTTTTGGAGGGGGAACAGCAGGCTACACCTTC
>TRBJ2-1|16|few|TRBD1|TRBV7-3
CASSQRGQGAYNEQFF
TGTGCCAGCAGCCAGCGCGGACAGGGGGCCTACAATGAGCAGTTCTTC
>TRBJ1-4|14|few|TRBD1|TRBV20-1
CSAVTGQGFGKLFF
TGCAGTGCTGTAACGGGACAGGGTTTCGGAAAACTGTTTTTT
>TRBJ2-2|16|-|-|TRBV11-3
CASSLVLGVNTGELFF
TGTGCCAGCAGCTTGGTTTTAGGGGTAAACACCGGGGAGCTGTTTTTT
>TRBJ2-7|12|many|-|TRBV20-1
CSAWAGSYEQYF
TGCAGTGCCTGGGCGGGCTCCTACGAGCAGTACTTC
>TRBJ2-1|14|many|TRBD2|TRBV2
CASGTSGGYNEQFF
TGTGCCAGTGGGACTAGCGGGGGTTACAATGAGCAGTTCTTC
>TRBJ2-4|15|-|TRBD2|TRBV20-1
CSAPQRESYKNIQYF
TGCAGTGCCCCTCAGCGGGAAAGCTACAAAAACATTCAGTACTTC
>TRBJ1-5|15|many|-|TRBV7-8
CASSLVRQNNQPQHF
TGTGCCAGCAGCTTAGTAAGACAGAACAATCAGCCCCAGCATTTT
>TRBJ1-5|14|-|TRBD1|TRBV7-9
CATTGGNGNQPQHF
TGTGCCACCACAGGGGGAAATGGCAATCAGCCCCAGCATTTT
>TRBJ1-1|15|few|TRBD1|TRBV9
CASSATGGSFTEAFF
TGTGCCAGCAGCGCGACAGGGGGCTCGTTCACTGAAGCTTTCTTT
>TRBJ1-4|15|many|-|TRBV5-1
CASSRQRTVNEKLFF
TGCGCCAGCAGCCGACAGAGGACGGTAAATGAAAAACTGTTTTTT
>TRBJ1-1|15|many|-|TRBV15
CATSRAGRTNTEAFF
TGTGCCACCAGCAGAGCCGGGAGAACGAACACTGAAGCTTTCTTT
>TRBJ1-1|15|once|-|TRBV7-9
CASSLDGVMNTEAFF
TGTGCCAGCAGCTTAGACGGGGTTATGAACACTGAAGCTTTCTTT
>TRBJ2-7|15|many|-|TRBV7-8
CATSWGGDPVREQYF
TGTGCCACCTCCTGGGGGGGCGATCCGGTACGCGAGCAGTACTTC
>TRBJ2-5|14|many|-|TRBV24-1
CATSNSGGLETQYF
TGTGCCACCTCTAATAGCGGTGGGCTGGAGACCCAGTACTTC
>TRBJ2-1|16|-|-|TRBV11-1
CASSSLATLLRGEQFF
TGTGCCAGCAGCTCCCTCGCTACCCTACTAAGAGGGGAGCAGTTCTTC
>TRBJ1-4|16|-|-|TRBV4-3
CASSGRSSAYNEKLFF
TGCGCCAGCAGCGGGCGAAGCAGCGCCTATAACGAAAAACTGTTTTTT
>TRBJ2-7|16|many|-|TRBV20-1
CSARGRAGRSSYEQYF
TGCAGTGCTAGGGGACGGGCGGGACGGTCTTCCTACGAGCAGTACTTC
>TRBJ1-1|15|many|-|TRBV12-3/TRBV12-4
CASRQAGQVNTEAFF
TGTGCCAGCCGACAGGCGGGACAAGTGAACACTGAAGCTTTCTTT
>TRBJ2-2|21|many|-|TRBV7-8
CASSLRRLLIRDPKNTGELFF
TGTGCCAGCAGCCTTCGGCGTCTCCTAATACGGGACCCAAAGAACACCGGGGAGCTGTTTTTT
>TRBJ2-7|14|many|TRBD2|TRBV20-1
CSAPLAGAGYEQYF
TGCAGTGCCCCATTAGCGGGAGCTGGCTACGAGCAGTACTTC
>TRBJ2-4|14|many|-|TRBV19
CASQRGAGMAIQYF
TGTGCCAGTCAAAGGGGCGCAGGGATGGCCATTCAGTACTTC
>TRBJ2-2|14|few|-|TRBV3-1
CASSPRQSTGELFF
TGTGCCAGCAGCCCTCGACAGTCCACCGGGGAGCTGTTTTTT
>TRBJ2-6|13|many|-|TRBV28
CASNLPGANVLTF
TGTGCCAGCAATTTACCTGGGGCCAACGTCCTGACTTTC
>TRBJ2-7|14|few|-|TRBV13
CASSLGGRGDEQYF
TGTGCCAGCAGCCTCGGGGGGCGCGGGGACGAGCAGTACTTC
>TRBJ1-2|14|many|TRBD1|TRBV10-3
CAISMDRGVFGYTF
TGTGCCATCAGCATGGACAGGGGAGTCTTTGGCTACACCTTC
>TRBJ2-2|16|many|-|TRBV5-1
CASSPLGGQNTGELFF
TGCGCCAGCAGCCCCCTCGGGGGGCAGAACACCGGGGAGCTGTTTTTT
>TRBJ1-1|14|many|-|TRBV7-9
CASSLGGANTEAFF
TGTGCCAGCAGCTTAGGCGGGGCGAACACTGAAGCTTTCTTT
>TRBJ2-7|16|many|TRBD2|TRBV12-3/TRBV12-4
CASSFRSGSERNEQYF
TGTGCCAGCAGTTTTCGTAGCGGGAGCGAACGAAACGAGCAGTACTTC
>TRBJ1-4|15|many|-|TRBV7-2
CASSFGGGRNEKLFF
TGTGCCAGCAGCTTCGGAGGGGGGCGGAATGAAAAACTGTTTTTT
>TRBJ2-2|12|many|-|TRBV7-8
CASSFHTGELFF
TGTGCCAGCAGCTTCCACACCGGGGAGCTGTTTTTT
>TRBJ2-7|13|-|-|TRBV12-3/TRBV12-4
CASSLGQDYEQYF
TGTGCCAGCAGTTTAGGGCAGGACTACGAGCAGTACTTC
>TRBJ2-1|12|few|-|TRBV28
CASAWRGGEQFF
TGTGCCAGCGCCTGGAGGGGAGGTGAGCAGTTCTTC
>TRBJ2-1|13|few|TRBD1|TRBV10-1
CASNRDRVGEQFF
TGCGCCAGCAACCGGGACAGGGTAGGTGAGCAGTTCTTC
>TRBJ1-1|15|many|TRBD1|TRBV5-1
CASSQRGQLNTEAFF
TGCGCCAGCAGCCAGAGGGGACAGCTTAACACTGAAGCTTTCTTT
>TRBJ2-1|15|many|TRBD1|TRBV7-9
CASSHSGTGYNEQFF
TGTGCCAGCAGCCATTCCGGGACAGGTTACAATGAGCAGTTCTTC
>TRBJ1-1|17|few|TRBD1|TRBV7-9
CASSVPRDRFVGTEAFF
TGTGCCAGCAGCGTTCCCCGGGACAGGTTTGTGGGCACTGAAGCTTTCTTT